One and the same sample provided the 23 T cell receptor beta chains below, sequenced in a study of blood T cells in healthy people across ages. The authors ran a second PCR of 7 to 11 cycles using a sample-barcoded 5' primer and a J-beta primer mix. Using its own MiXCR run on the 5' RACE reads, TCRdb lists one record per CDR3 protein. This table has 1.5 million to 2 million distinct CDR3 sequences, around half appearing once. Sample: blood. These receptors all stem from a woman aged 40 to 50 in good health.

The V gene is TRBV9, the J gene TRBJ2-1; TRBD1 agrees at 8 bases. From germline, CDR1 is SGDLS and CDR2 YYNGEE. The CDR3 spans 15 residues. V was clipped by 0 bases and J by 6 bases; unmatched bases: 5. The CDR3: CASSVGRTGSNEQFF. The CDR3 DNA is TGTGCCAGCAGCGTAGGGCGGACAGGGTCCAATGAGCAGTTCTTC.

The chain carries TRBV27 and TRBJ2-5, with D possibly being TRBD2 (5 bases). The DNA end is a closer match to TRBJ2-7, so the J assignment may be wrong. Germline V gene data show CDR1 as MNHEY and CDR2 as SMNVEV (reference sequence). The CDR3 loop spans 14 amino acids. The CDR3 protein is CASRPGEGLYEQYF. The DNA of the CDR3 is TGTGCCAGCAGGCCCGGAGAGGGTCTATACGAGCAGTACTTC.

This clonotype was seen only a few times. In DNA, the CDR3 is TGCGCCAGCAGCCAAGATGCGGCAGGGGGGAACTACAATGAGCAGTTCTTC. Residues: CASSQDAAGGNYNEQFF. This chain uses TRBV4-3 with TRBJ2-1, with a weak D call TRBD1 (7 bases). Looked up from germline, CDR1 is LGHNA and CDR2 is YSLEER. The CDR3 has 17 residues. The ends were cut back, 0 bases at V and 3 bases at J, with 15 bases in the middle.

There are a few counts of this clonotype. Written as DNA, the CDR3 is TGTGCCAGCAGCCATTACCGGGACAGGCGGGGAGAGACCCAGTACTTC. Its protein is CASSHYRDRRGETQYF. The J gene is TRBJ2-5, the V gene TRBV7-2; 8 bases match TRBD1. J was trimmed by 4 bases and V by 5 bases; bases with no gene match: 12. The CDR3 totals 16 residues. Germline V gene sequence: CDR1 SGHTA, CDR2 FQGNSA. Using reference TRBV7-2 and TRBJ2-5 for the parts outside the CDR3, the full variable domain is GAGVSQSPSNKVTEKGKDVELRCDPISGHTALYWYRQSLGQGLEFLIYFQGNSAPDKSGLPSDRFSAERTGGSVSTLTIQRTQQEDSAVYLCASSHYRDRRGETQYFGPGTRLLVL.

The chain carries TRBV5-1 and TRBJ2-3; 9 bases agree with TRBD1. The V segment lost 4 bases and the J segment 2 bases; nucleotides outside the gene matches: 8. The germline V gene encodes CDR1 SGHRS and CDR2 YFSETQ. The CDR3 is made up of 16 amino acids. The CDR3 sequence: CASSPSGTGNTDTQYF. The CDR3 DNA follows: TGCGCCAGCAGCCCGTCCGGGACAGGGAACACAGATACGCAGTATTTT.

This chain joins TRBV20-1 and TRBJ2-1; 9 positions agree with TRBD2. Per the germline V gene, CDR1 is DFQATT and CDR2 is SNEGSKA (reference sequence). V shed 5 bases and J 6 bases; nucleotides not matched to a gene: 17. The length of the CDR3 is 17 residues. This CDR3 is CSAPRTGGGAGFNEQFF. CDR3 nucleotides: TGCAGTGCTCCCCGGACTGGCGGGGGGGCCGGGTTCAATGAGCAGTTCTTC.

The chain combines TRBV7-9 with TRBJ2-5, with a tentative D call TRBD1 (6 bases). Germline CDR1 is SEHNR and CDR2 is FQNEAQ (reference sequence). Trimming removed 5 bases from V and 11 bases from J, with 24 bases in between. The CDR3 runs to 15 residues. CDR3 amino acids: CASSQGQAGNNEQYF. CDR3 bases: TGTGCCAGCAGCCAGGGGCAGGCCGGAAACAATGAGCAGTACTTC. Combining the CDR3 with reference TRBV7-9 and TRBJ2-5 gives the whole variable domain DTGVSQNPRHKITKRGQNVTFRCDPISEHNRLYWYRQTLGQGPEFLTYFQNEAQLEKSRLLSDRFSAERPKGSFSTLEIQRTEQGDSAMYLCASSQGQAGNNEQYFGPGTRLLVL.

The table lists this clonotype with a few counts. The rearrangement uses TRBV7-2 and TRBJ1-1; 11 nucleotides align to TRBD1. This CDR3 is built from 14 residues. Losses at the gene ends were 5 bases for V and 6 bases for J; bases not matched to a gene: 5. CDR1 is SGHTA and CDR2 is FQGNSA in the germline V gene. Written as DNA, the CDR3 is TGTGCCAGCAGCCTCCAGGGACAGGGGGCTGAAGCTTTCTTT. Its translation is CASSLQGQGAEAFF.

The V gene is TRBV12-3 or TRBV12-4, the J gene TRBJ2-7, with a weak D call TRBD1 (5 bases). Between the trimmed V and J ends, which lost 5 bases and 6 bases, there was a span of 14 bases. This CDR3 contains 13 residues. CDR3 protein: CASSTRQGSEQYF. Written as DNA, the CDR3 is TGTGCCAGCAGTACCCGGCAGGGTAGCGAGCAGTACTTC.

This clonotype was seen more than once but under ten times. The CDR3 spells CASSLEGAKNEQFF. Here the CDR3 DNA reads TGTGCCAGCAGTTTAGAAGGGGCCAAAAATGAGCAGTTCTTC. The rearrangement joins TRBV12-3 or TRBV12-4 to TRBJ2-1, with D possibly matching TRBD1 (5 bases). This CDR3 comprises 14 residues. Trimming removed 1 base at V and 7 bases at J, with 11 bases between.

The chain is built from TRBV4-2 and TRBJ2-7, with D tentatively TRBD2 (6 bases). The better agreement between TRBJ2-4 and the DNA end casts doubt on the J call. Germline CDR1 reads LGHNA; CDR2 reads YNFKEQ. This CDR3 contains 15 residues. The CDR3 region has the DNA TGTGCCAGCAGCCAAGTCGCTAGCGCGGTAGGCATTCAGTACTTC. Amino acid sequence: CASSQVASAVGIQYF.

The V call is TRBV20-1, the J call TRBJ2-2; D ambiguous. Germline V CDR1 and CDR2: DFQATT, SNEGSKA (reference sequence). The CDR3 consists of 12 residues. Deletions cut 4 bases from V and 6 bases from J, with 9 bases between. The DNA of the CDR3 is TGCAGTGCTACGAGATCGTCCGGGGAGCTGTTTTTT. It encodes CSATRSSGELFF.

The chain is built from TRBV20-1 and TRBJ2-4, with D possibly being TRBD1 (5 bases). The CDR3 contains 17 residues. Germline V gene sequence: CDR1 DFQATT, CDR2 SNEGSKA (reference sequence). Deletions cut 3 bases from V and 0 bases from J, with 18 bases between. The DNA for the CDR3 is TGCAGTGCTAGTGCCGTCAGGGCCCAAATAGCCAAAAACATTCAGTACTTC. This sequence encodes CSASAVRAQIAKNIQYF.

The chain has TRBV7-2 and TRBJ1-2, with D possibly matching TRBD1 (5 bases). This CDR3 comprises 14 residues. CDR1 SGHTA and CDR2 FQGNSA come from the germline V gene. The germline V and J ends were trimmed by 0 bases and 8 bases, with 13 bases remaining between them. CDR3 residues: CASSLATGAVGYTF. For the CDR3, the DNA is TGTGCCAGCAGCTTAGCTACAGGAGCCGTAGGCTACACCTTC.

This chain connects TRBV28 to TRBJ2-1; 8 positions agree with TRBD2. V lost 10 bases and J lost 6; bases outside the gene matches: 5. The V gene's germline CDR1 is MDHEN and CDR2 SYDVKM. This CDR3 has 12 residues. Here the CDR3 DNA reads TGTGCCACCGTAGCGGGGCTCAATGAGCAGTTCTTC. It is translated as CATVAGLNEQFF.

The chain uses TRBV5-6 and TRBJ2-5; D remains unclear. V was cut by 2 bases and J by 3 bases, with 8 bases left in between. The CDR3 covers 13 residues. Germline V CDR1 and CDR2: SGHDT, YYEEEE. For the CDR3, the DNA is TGTGCCAGCAGCTTAAGTAGAAAAGAGACCCAGTACTTC. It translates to CASSLSRKETQYF.

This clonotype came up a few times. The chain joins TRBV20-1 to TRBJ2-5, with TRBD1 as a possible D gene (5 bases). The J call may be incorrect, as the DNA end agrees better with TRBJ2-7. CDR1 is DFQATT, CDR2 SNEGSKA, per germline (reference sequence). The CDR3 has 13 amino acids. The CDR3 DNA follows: TGCAGTGCTAGGTCAGCTCTGGACAACGAGCAGTACTTC. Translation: CSARSALDNEQYF.

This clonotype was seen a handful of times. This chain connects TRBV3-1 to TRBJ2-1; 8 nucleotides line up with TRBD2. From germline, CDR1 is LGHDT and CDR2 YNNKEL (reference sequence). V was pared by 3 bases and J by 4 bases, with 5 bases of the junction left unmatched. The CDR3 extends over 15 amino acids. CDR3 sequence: CASSQRGELYNEQFF. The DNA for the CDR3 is TGTGCCAGCAGCCAGCGGGGGGAACTTTACAATGAGCAGTTCTTC.

As DNA, the CDR3 is TGTGCCAGCAGTGAATCCAGCCTCATGAAGAAGACCCAGTACTTC. Protein sequence: CASSESSLMKKTQYF. This chain joins TRBV25-1 and TRBJ2-4; D ambiguous. With the DNA end fitting TRBJ2-5 better, the J assignment may be wrong. CDR3 size: 15 residues. Germline V gives CDR1 MGHDK, CDR2 SYGVNS.

CDR3 sequence reads: CASSPHQGSNQPQHF. The DNA of the CDR3 is TGTGCCAGCAGCCCGCACCAGGGTAGCAATCAGCCCCAGCATTTT. V usage is TRBV7-2 and J usage is TRBJ1-5; a weak D match, TRBD1 (5 bases). This CDR3 contains 15 residues. V dropped 5 bases and J dropped 0 bases, with 11 bases sitting between them. The germline V gene has CDR1 SGHTA and CDR2 FQGNSA.

CDR3 in amino acids: CASSEIGISSYEQYF. The CDR3 DNA follows: TGTGCCAGCAGTGAAATTGGGATAAGCTCCTACGAGCAGTACTTC. The chain is built from TRBV2 and TRBJ2-7; D uncertain. The CDR3 runs 15 residues. Germline lookup yields CDR1 SNHLY and CDR2 FYNNEI. V was cut by 2 bases and J by 0 bases, with 11 bases left in between.

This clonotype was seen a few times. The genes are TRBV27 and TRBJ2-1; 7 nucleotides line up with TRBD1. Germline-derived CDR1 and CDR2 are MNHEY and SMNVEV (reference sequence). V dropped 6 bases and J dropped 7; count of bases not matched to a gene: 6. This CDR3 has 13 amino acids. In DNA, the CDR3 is TGTGCCAGCAGAAAGGGACAGTTAAATGAGCAGTTCTTC. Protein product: CASRKGQLNEQFF.

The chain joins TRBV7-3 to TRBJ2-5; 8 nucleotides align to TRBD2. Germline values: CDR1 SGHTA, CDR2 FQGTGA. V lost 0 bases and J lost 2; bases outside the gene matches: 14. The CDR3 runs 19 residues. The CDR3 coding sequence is TGTGCCAGCAGCTTAACGGGTAGCGGGGTCCCGTCAATGCAAGAGACCCAGTACTTC. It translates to CASSLTGSGVPSMQETQYF. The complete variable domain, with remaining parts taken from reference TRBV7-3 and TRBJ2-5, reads GAGVSQTPSNKVTEKGKYVELRCDPISGHTALYWYRQSLGQGPEFLIYFQGTGAADDSGLPNDRFFAVRPEGSVSTLKIQRTERGDSAVYLCASSLTGSGVPSMQETQYFGPGTRLLVL.